This T cell receptor (beta chain) was found in a study of OX40 agonist ivuxolimab in advanced cancers. About this clone itself: The antigen is unknown.

Autoimmune disease history or systemic immunosuppression led to patients being barred. TCRdb's copy holds only in-frame clones and misses some; the assay was immunoSEQ multiplex PCR. The sample lists 70,000 to 90,000 clones, approximately 84% occurring once. Points from the study as a whole: More expanded clones were found, on average, in CD8+ than in CD4+ T cells.

Unmatched junction bases numbered 5, after V lost 5 bases and J lost 3 bases. Germline CDR1 reads MNHNY; CDR2 reads SVGAGI (reference sequence). The CDR3 length is 14 residues. This chain connects TRBV6-6 to TRBJ2-5; 8 positions match TRBD2. The source material was CD4+ or CD8+ T cells sorted from blood, sampled in a trial of the OX40 agonist ivuxolimab. The clonotype originates from an adult with an advanced solid tumor such as melanoma, head and neck, liver or kidney cancer. Here the CDR3 DNA reads TGTGCCAGCAGTAGGCCGGGACTAGAAGAGACCCAGTACTTC. Its protein is CASSRPGLEETQYF.